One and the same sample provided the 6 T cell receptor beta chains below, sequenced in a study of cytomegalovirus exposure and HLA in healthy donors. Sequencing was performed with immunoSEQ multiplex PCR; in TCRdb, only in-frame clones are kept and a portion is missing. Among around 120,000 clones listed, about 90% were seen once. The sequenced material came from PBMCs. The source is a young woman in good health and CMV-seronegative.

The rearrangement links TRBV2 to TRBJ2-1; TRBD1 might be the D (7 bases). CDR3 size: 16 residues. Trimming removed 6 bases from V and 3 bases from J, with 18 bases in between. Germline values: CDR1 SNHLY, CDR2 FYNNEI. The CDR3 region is CASREGRTGIYNEQFF. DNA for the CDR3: TGTGCCAGCAGGGAGGGGAGGACAGGAATCTACAATGAGCAGTTCTTC.

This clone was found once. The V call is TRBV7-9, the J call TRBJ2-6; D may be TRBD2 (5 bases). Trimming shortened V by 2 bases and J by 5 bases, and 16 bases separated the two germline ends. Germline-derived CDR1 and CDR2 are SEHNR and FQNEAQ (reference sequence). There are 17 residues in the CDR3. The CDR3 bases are TGTGCCAGCAGCTTACTTCCATCCACGGGGAGGGCCAACGTCCTGACTTTC. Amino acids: CASSLLPSTGRANVLTF.

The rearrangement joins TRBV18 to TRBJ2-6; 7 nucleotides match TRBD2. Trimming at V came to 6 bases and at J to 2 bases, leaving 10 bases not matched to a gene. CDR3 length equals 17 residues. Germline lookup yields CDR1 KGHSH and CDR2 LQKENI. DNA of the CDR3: TGTGCCAGCTCGCCAATGCGGGGGATTGCTGGGGCCAACGTCCTGACTTTC. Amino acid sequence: CASSPMRGIAGANVLTF. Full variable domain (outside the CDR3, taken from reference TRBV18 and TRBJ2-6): NAGVMQNPRHLVRRRGQEARLRCSPMKGHSHVYWYRQLPEEGLKFMVYLQKENIIDESGMPKERFSAEFPKEGPSILRIQQVVRGDSAAYFCASSPMRGIAGANVLTFGAGSRLTVL.

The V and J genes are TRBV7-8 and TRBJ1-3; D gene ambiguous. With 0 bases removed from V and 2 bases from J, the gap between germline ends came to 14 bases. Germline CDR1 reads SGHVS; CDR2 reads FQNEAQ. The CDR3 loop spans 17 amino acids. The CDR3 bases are TGTGCCAGCAGCTTAGCGATTGCGGCGGGGACTGGAAACACCATATATTTT. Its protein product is CASSLAIAAGTGNTIYF.

For the CDR3, the DNA is TGTGCCAGCAGCCAGACGGGACAGGTAGCACGGGAGACCCAGTACTTC. Translation: CASSQTGQVARETQYF. The chain employs TRBV14 and TRBJ2-5; 8 bases match TRBD1. Germline CDR1 and CDR2: SGHDN and FVKESK. V shed 3 bases and J 5 bases; nucleotides not matched to a gene: 11. The CDR3 spans 16 residues.

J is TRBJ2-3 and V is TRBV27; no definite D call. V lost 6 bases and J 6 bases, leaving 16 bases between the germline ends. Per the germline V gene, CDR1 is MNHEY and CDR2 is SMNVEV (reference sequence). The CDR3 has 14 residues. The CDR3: CASSRLTDVDTQYF. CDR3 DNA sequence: TGTGCCAGCAGCCGACTCACCGACGTTGATACGCAGTATTTT.